This T cell receptor beta chain stems from a study of blood T cells in healthy people across ages. Study-wide points: Unsorted PBMCs prevented conclusive naive versus antigen-experienced comparison.

A second roughly 6 to 11 cycle PCR used barcoded and J-beta primers. TCRdb itself ran the 5' RACE reads through MiXCR, one entry per CDR3 protein. The table records 1.5 million to 2 million distinct CDR3 sequences, roughly two fifths of them present only once. The table lists this clonotype with a count of one. What it binds is unknown. From germline, CDR1 is SNHLY and CDR2 FYNNEI. V lost 4 bases to trimming and J lost 4 bases; unmatched junction nucleotides: 4. The CDR3 consists of 15 residues. The chain has TRBV2 and TRBJ2-3; 11 nucleotides match TRBD1. The sample consisted of blood. This TCR came from a human donor in good health. The CDR3 DNA sequence: TGTGCCAGCAGTGGGGGACAGGGGGAAGCAGATACGCAGTATTTT. The encoded protein is CASSGGQGEADTQYF.